Below, 14 T cell receptor beta chains from the same sample are listed, as sequenced in a study of cytomegalovirus exposure and HLA in healthy donors. 60 Vbeta and 13 Jbeta primers were used in PCR. TCRdb's copy holds only in-frame clones and misses some; the assay was immunoSEQ multiplex PCR. The data contain about 170,000 clones, over 80% of them singletons. Sequenced input: PBMCs. These receptors were obtained from a boy younger than 10 in good health and CMV-seronegative.

V gene TRBV4-2 combines with J gene TRBJ2-4, with 9 bases fitting TRBD2. J lost 0 bases, V lost 0 bases, and 12 bases had no gene match. This CDR3 has 20 amino acids. CDR1 and CDR2 from the germline V gene are LGHNA and YNFKEQ. The CDR3 spells CASSQEWASGNLGAKNIQYF. The CDR3 nucleotides read TGTGCCAGCAGCCAAGAGTGGGCTAGCGGGAACTTGGGAGCCAAAAACATTCAGTACTTC.

The rearrangement links TRBV6-6 to TRBJ2-2; no clear D gene. This CDR3 is built from 14 residues. Germline CDR1 MNHNY, CDR2 SVGAGI (reference sequence). The V end lost 2 bases, the J end lost 4 bases, and 8 bases lay between the germline ends. As DNA, the CDR3 is TGTGCCAGCAGTTACGTTTCAGGCACCGGGGAGCTGTTTTTT. It is translated as CASSYVSGTGELFF.

V usage is TRBV6-5 and J usage is TRBJ1-3; a possible D gene is TRBD1 (5 bases). CDR1 and CDR2 from the germline V gene are MNHEY and SVGAGI. This CDR3 comprises 15 residues. The V and J ends lost 6 bases and 1 base respectively, with 13 bases between them. In DNA, the CDR3 is TGTGCCAGCAGCTCAGGGTTCCGTTCTGGAAACACCATATATTTT. This sequence encodes CASSSGFRSGNTIYF.

The chain joins TRBV6-5 to TRBJ2-5; 8 bases align to TRBD1. This CDR3 is built from 14 residues. The germline V gene has CDR1 MNHEY and CDR2 SVGAGI. Trimming cost V 2 bases and J 4 bases; bases outside gene matches: 3. The CDR3 is CASSYRQGRETQYF. CDR3 bases: TGTGCCAGCAGTTACCGACAGGGGCGAGAGACCCAGTACTTC.

The V gene is TRBV15, the J gene TRBJ2-1; 10 bases fit TRBD2. The CDR3 has 17 residues. Germline CDR1 reads LNHNV; CDR2 reads YYDKDF (reference sequence). V dropped 0 bases and J dropped 1; count of bases not matched to a gene: 3. For the CDR3, the DNA is TGTGCCACCAGCAGAGATCGGACTAGCGGTTCCTACAATGAGCAGTTCTTC. It is translated as CATSRDRTSGSYNEQFF.

The gene calls are TRBV5-1 and TRBJ2-1; 8 bases line up with TRBD2. The ends lost 5 bases at V and 8 bases at J; junction bases unmatched: 6. Germline loops: CDR1 SGHRS, CDR2 YFSETQ. This CDR3 region has 13 residues. This chain's CDR3 is CASSPGLAYEQFF. CDR3 in DNA: TGCGCCAGCAGTCCCGGACTAGCCTATGAGCAGTTCTTC.

The chain links TRBV6-1 to TRBJ1-6; D not certain. CDR1 is MNHNS and CDR2 is SASEGT in the germline V gene. Trimming stripped 8 bases from V and 10 bases from J, with 15 bases between. The CDR3 is 13 amino acids. This CDR3 is CASLEGQLSPLHF. The CDR3 DNA follows: TGTGCCAGCTTGGAGGGTCAGCTATCACCCCTCCACTTT.

The chain carries TRBV28 and TRBJ2-3; 8 bases line up with TRBD2. Germline V lookup: CDR1 MDHEN, CDR2 SYDVKM. V shed 2 bases, J shed 3 bases, and the junction held 4 bases outside the gene matches. This CDR3 comprises 15 residues. The CDR3 bases are TGTGCCAGCAGTTTAGCGGGGGGAGGTACAGATACGCAGTATTTT. Its protein is CASSLAGGGTDTQYF.

The chain links TRBV5-1 to TRBJ2-7; TRBD1 agrees at 10 bases. The CDR3 is 14 residues long. With 2 bases clipped from V and 3 bases from J, the junction kept 2 bases outside the gene matches. CDR1 and CDR2 (germline): SGHRS, YFSETQ. CDR3 in amino acids: CASSFGTGVYEQYF. Written as DNA, the CDR3 is TGCGCCAGCAGCTTTGGGACAGGGGTCTACGAGCAGTACTTC. Full variable domain (remainder filled in from reference TRBV5-1 and TRBJ2-7): KAGVTQTPRYLIKTRGQQVTLSCSPISGHRSVSWYQQTPGQGLQFLFEYFSETQRNKGNFPGRFSGRQFSNSRSEMNVSTLELGDSALYLCASSFGTGVYEQYFGPGTRLTVT.

The chain carries TRBV6-4 and TRBJ2-2; a weak D match, TRBD1 (5 bases). The CDR3 has 14 amino acids. Germline loops: CDR1 MRHNA, CDR2 SNTAGT. Trimming pared 5 bases from V and 5 bases from J, leaving 12 bases between. The DNA for the CDR3 is TGTGCCAGCAGTCTCAGGGTGGGAACCGGGGAGCTGTTTTTT. Amino acids: CASSLRVGTGELFF.

This chain uses TRBV9 with TRBJ2-7, with D possibly matching TRBD1 (6 bases). Trimming cost V 4 bases and J 0 bases, with 17 bases left between them. CDR1 and CDR2 from the germline V gene are SGDLS and YYNGEE. CDR3 length: 16 amino acids. CDR3 residues: CASSPTGLRTSYEQYF. The CDR3 DNA reads TGTGCCAGCAGCCCCACAGGGTTGAGAACCTCCTACGAGCAGTACTTC.

The gene calls are TRBV7-3 and TRBJ2-2; D gene unclear. Trimming removed 5 bases from V and 7 bases from J, with 11 bases in between. Looked up from germline, CDR1 is SGHTA and CDR2 is FQGTGA. The CDR3 totals 13 residues. For the CDR3, the DNA is TGTGCCAGCAGCGCCAGATCGGGCGGGGAGCTGTTTTTT. Amino acids: CASSARSGGELFF.

The V and J genes are TRBV2 and TRBJ1-2; possibly TRBD1 for D (5 bases). The V end lost 2 bases, the J end lost 2 bases, and 18 bases lay between the germline ends. Per the germline V gene, CDR1 is SNHLY and CDR2 is FYNNEI. The CDR3 covers 17 residues. For the CDR3, the DNA is TGTGCCAGCAGTGAATCTGCTGAACAGGCCCAGAACTATGGCTACACCTTC. Its protein product is CASSESAEQAQNYGYTF.

V is TRBV19 and J is TRBJ1-2; D possibly corresponds to TRBD1 (5 bases). The V gene's germline CDR1 is LNHDA and CDR2 SQIVND (reference sequence). The CDR3 runs 14 residues. Trimming shortened V by 5 bases and J by 4 bases, and 14 bases separated the two germline ends. The CDR3 loop is CASSLQTEAYGYTF. CDR3 in DNA: TGTGCCAGTAGTCTCCAGACAGAGGCCTATGGCTACACCTTC.